Listed below are T cell receptor beta chains from one sample, sequenced in a study of blood T cell repertoires in COVID-19. Generated by immunoSEQ multiplex PCR, the TCRdb table keeps only in-frame clones and is missing some. Here the sample spans 200,000 or so clones, around nine tenths being singletons. Sequencing used peripheral blood. These receptors were obtained from a man between 65 and 85 years old with active or convalescent COVID-19. The CDR3 runs from the conserved cysteine through the conserved F or W. Fields, in order: clone size, J gene, D gene, CDR3 length, V gene, CDR3 protein, CDR3 DNA. D genes are given only for firm matches. A row's size may be missing; if present it is once, few, many or a size class.

.,TRBJ1-1,.,14,TRBV30,CAWSAGQSNTEAFF,TGTGCCTGGAGTGCCGGACAGTCTAACACTGAAGCTTTCTTT
.,TRBJ2-7,TRBD2,15,TRBV7-2,CASSLVAGDSYEQYF,TGTGCCAGCAGCTTAGTTGCGGGGGACTCCTACGAGCAGTACTTC
.,TRBJ2-6,.,16,TRBV5-5,CASSLWAASGANVLTF,TGTGCCAGCAGCTTGTGGGCAGCCTCTGGGGCCAACGTCCTGACTTTC
.,TRBJ2-1,TRBD2,16,TRBV3-1/TRBV3-2,CASSQDLPGGRDEQFF,TGTGCCAGCAGCCAAGACTTACCGGGGGGGCGGGATGAGCAGTTCTTC
.,TRBJ1-1,.,14,TRBV10-3,CAISEPHRGTEAFF,TGTGCCATCAGTGAGCCCCATAGGGGCACTGAAGCTTTCTTT
.,TRBJ2-7,.,12,TRBV2,CASSPLAAEQYF,TGTGCCAGCAGTCCCTTGGCGGCCGAGCAGTACTTC
.,TRBJ2-1,TRBD1,14,TRBV11-2,CASSFFDRGGEQFF,TGTGCCAGCAGCTTTTTTGACAGGGGGGGTGAGCAGTTCTTC
.,TRBJ2-1,.,15,TRBV3-1/TRBV3-2,CASSHRGQLYNEQFF,TGTGCCAGCAGCCACCGAGGACAGCTTTACAATGAGCAGTTCTTC
.,TRBJ2-7,.,14,TRBV3-1/TRBV3-2,CASSQRTEGHEQYF,TGTGCCAGCAGCCAAAGGACAGAGGGTCACGAGCAGTACTTC
.,TRBJ1-6,.,13,TRBV19,CASRGRSTSPLHF,TGTGCCAGTAGAGGCAGGTCTACTTCACCCCTCCACTTT
.,TRBJ1-1,.,15,TRBV4-2,CASSQGAIGNTEAFF,TGTGCCAGCAGCCAAGGGGCGATTGGGAACACTGAAGCTTTCTTT
.,TRBJ1-5,.,15,TRBV19,CASKPFDRLYQPQHF,TGTGCCAGTAAGCCCTTTGACAGGTTGTATCAGCCCCAGCATTTT
.,TRBJ2-7,TRBD2,20,TRBV18,CASSPVNIAGGPSPSYEQYF,TGTGCCAGCTCACCGGTGAATATAGCGGGAGGGCCCTCTCCTTCCTACGAGCAGTACTTC
.,TRBJ2-7,TRBD2,15,TRBV20-1,CSASPLAGVPYEQYF,TGCAGTGCTAGTCCCCTAGCGGGAGTTCCCTACGAGCAGTACTTC
.,TRBJ2-7,TRBD2,15,TRBV10-2,CASRLAGDPTYEQYF,TGCGCCAGCAGACTAGCGGGGGACCCAACCTACGAGCAGTACTTC
.,TRBJ2-7,.,15,TRBV6-5,CASSYAAEGRYEQYF,TGTGCCAGCAGTTACGCGGCGGAGGGGAGGTACGAGCAGTACTTC
few,TRBJ1-5,.,12,TRBV7-2,CASSLVQGAQHF,TGTGCCAGCAGCTTAGTTCAAGGGGCCCAGCATTTT
.,TRBJ1-1,.,14,TRBV5-6,CASSFGTPSGEAFF,TGTGCCAGCAGTTTCGGGACACCCTCCGGAGAAGCTTTCTTT
once,TRBJ2-7,TRBD1,14,TRBV7-2,CASSLDRGPYEQYF,TGTGCCAGCAGCCTGGACAGGGGGCCCTACGAGCAGTACTTC